The 11 T cell receptor beta chains below all came from one sample that was sequenced in a study of T cell responses to AZD1222 COVID-19 vaccine. Sequencing was performed with immunoSEQ multiplex PCR; in TCRdb, only in-frame clones are kept and a portion is missing. This table holds roughly 150,000 clones, 85% to 95% found once. The material was peripheral blood, obtained 28 days after the second AZD1222 dose. These receptors came from an adult who received the AZD1222 COVID-19 vaccine.

The chain links TRBV6-5 to TRBJ1-6; D call uncertain. V lost 0 bases and J 0 bases, leaving 3 bases between the germline ends. The CDR3 is 15 amino acids. Germline CDR1 reads MNHEY; CDR2 reads SVGAGI. The CDR3 coding sequence is TGTGCCAGCAGTTACTCCATCTCCTATAATTCACCCCTCCACTTT. Translation: CASSYSISYNSPLHF.

This clone is a singleton in its sample. Other DNA sequences within the sample encode an identical CDR3. The V gene is TRBV10-3, the J gene TRBJ1-1; possible D gene TRBD1, 5 bases. The CDR3 totals 12 residues. Between the trimmed V and J ends, which lost 2 bases and 4 bases, there was a span of 5 bases. Germline V CDR1 and CDR2: ENHRY, SYGVKD. The CDR3 DNA follows: TGTGCCATCAGTGAGGGGGGCACTGAAGCTTTCTTT. Encoded protein: CAISEGGTEAFF.

This chain connects TRBV6-2 or TRBV6-3 to TRBJ1-2, with a weak D call TRBD1 (5 bases). The CDR3 runs to 13 residues. V lost 5 bases and J 3 bases, leaving 10 bases between the germline ends. Germline CDR1 is MNHEY and CDR2 is SVGEGT. The CDR3 DNA sequence: TGTGCCAGCAGTCCGACAGATTACTATGGCTACACCTTC. This translates into CASSPTDYYGYTF.

This chain joins TRBV18 and TRBJ1-1; D unclear. V gave up 8 bases and J gave up 0 bases, with 7 bases separating them. Germline V gene data show CDR1 as KGHSH and CDR2 as LQKENI. The CDR3 runs 12 residues. Here the CDR3 reads CASATMNTEAFF. CDR3 nucleotides: TGTGCCAGCGCAACCATGAACACTGAAGCTTTCTTT. The complete variable domain, with remaining parts taken from reference TRBV18 and TRBJ1-1, reads NAGVMQNPRHLVRRRGQEARLRCSPMKGHSHVYWYRQLPEEGLKFMVYLQKENIIDESGMPKERFSAEFPKEGPSILRIQQVVRGDSAAYFCASATMNTEAFFGQGTRLTVV.

This rearrangement joins TRBV7-9 to TRBJ2-5, with 8 bases that match TRBD2. The CDR3 has 16 amino acids. Germline loops: CDR1 SEHNR, CDR2 FQNEAQ (reference sequence). The ends lost 3 bases at V and 1 base at J; junction bases unmatched: 7. The CDR3 DNA sequence: TGTGCCAGCAGCTTTGTAGCGGGAAAGGCCCAAGAGACCCAGTACTTC. Its protein product is CASSFVAGKAQETQYF. Full variable domain (outside the CDR3, taken from reference TRBV7-9 and TRBJ2-5): DTGVSQNPRHKITKRGQNVTFRCDPISEHNRLYWYRQTLGQGPEFLTYFQNEAQLEKSRLLSDRFSAERPKGSFSTLEIQRTEQGDSAMYLCASSFVAGKAQETQYFGPGTRLLVL.

The chain is built from TRBV19 and TRBJ1-5, with TRBD1 matching over 7 bases. CDR3 size: 17 residues. After removal of 6 bases from V and 1 base from J, the junction contained 12 bases not matched to a gene. Per the germline V gene, CDR1 is LNHDA and CDR2 is SQIVND (reference sequence). The CDR3 region has the DNA TGTGCCAGTAGGAGACAGGGAAAAGGGGGGAGCAATCAGCCCCAGCATTTT. Translating it yields CASRRQGKGGSNQPQHF.

V is TRBV5-8 and J is TRBJ2-1; D might be TRBD1 or TRBD2, each matching 6 bases. V lost 6 bases, J lost 3 bases, and 13 bases lay in between. The CDR3 has 14 amino acids. Germline V gene lookup returns CDR1 SGHTS and CDR2 YDEGEE. DNA for the CDR3: TGTGCCAGCACTCTGGGGGGCCTCTACAATGAGCAGTTCTTC. Protein: CASTLGGLYNEQFF.

This chain connects TRBV27 to TRBJ1-6; unclear D gene. This CDR3 comprises 16 residues. Germline assignment: CDR1 MNHEY and CDR2 SMNVEV (reference sequence). V lost 3 bases, J lost 2 bases, and 11 bases lay in between. The CDR3 sequence is CASSLISEPYNSPLHF. In DNA form, the CDR3 reads TGTGCCAGCAGTTTGATCAGCGAACCCTATAATTCACCCCTCCACTTT.

V usage is TRBV9 and J usage is TRBJ2-1; 10 bases are shared with TRBD2. This CDR3 contains 16 residues. The V gene end was trimmed by 0 bases and the J gene end by 6 bases; junction bases not matched to a gene: 6. Germline V gives CDR1 SGDLS, CDR2 YYNGEE. CDR3 sequence (DNA): TGTGCCAGCAGCGTAGAGTTAGCGGGAGGACGCAATGAGCAGTTCTTC. This translates into CASSVELAGGRNEQFF. The entire variable domain, with the rest obtained from reference TRBV9 and TRBJ2-1, is as follows: DSGVTQTPKHLITATGQRVTLRCSPRSGDLSVYWYQQSLDQGLQFLIQYYNGEERAKGNILERFSAQQFPDLHSELNLSSLELGDSALYFCASSVELAGGRNEQFFGPGTRLTVL.

The chain is built from TRBV15 and TRBJ2-1; possible D gene TRBD2, 5 bases. The length of the CDR3 is 15 residues. Trimming took off 0 bases at V and 10 bases at J, with 16 bases between the two ends. Germline CDR1 LNHNV, CDR2 YYDKDF (reference sequence). CDR3: CATSRDGRGILEQFF. CDR3 coding DNA: TGTGCCACCAGCAGAGACGGCCGGGGAATTCTGGAGCAGTTCTTC.

The rearrangement joins TRBV9 to TRBJ2-5; possible D gene TRBD2, 5 bases. Trimming took off 2 bases at V and 5 bases at J, with 13 bases between the two ends. Germline values: CDR1 SGDLS, CDR2 YYNGEE. There are 14 residues in the CDR3. CDR3 sequence reads: CASSVWLTGETQYF. CDR3 nucleotides: TGTGCCAGCAGCGTGTGGCTGACGGGGGAGACCCAGTACTTC.